This T cell receptor beta chain is drawn from a study of T cell changes during pregnancy in multiple sclerosis. V was cut by 0 bases and J by 6 bases, with 11 bases left in between. CDR1 is SGHDT, CDR2 YYEEEE, per germline. The length of the CDR3 is 14 residues. Repertoires were generated with immunoSEQ multiplex PCR, while TCRdb's copy carries only in-frame clones and drops some. The sample includes about 47,000 clones, 85% to 90% of them seen just once. Here the sequenced sample was CD8+ T cells from peripheral blood mononuclear cells, taken in the second trimester of pregnancy. This TCR derives from a female donor with multiple sclerosis, enrolled in a pregnancy study. This sequence joins TRBV5-6 and TRBJ2-3; D might be TRBD2 (5 bases). The CDR3 region has the DNA TGTGCCAGCAGCTTGGCCGGGGTGATGGATACGCAGTATTTT. Translation: CASSLAGVMDTQYF.